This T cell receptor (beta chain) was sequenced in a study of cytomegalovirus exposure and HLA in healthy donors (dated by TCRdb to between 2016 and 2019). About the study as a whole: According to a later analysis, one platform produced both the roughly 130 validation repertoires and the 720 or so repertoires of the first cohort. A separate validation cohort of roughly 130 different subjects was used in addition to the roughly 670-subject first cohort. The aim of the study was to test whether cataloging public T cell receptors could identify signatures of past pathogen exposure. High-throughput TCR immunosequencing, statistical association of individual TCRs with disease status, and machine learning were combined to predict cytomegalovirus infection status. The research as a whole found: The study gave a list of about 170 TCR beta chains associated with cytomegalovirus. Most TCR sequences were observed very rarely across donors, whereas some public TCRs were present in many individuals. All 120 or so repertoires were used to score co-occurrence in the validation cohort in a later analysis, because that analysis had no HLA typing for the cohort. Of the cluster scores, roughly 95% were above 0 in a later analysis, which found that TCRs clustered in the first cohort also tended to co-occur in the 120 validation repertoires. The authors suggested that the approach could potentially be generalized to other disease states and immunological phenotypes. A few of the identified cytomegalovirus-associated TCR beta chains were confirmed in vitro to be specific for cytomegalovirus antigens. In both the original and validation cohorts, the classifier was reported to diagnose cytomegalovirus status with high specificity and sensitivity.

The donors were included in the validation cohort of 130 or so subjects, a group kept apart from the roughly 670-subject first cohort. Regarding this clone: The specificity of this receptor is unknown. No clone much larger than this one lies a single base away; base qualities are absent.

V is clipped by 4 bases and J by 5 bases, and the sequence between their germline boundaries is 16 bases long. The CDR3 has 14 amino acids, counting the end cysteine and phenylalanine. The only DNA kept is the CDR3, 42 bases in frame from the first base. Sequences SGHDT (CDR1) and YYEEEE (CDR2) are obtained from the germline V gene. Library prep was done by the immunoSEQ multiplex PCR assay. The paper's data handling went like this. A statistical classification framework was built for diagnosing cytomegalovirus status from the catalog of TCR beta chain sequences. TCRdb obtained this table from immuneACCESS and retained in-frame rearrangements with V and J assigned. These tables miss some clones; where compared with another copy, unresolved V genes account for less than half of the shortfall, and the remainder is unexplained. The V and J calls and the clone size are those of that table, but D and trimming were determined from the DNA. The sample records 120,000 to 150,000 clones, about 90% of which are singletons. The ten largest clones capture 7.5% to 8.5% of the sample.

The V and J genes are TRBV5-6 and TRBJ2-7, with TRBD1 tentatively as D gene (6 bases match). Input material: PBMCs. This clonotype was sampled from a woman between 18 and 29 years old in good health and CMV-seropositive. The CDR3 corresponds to CASSPRPGVDEQYF. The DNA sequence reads TGTGCCAGCAGCCCTAGGCCAGGGGTTGACGAGCAGTACTTC.